These 10 T cell receptor beta chains came from one sample sequenced in a study of blood T cell repertoires in COVID-19. Clones were sequenced by immunoSEQ multiplex PCR, and TCRdb holds only the in-frame ones, with some missing. Of tens of thousands of clones in the sample, approximately 82% were seen once. Sequenced material: peripheral blood. The source is a woman aged 80 or older with active or convalescent COVID-19.

The chain employs TRBV21-1 and TRBJ2-3; the table's D call, TRBD2, was not checked against the DNA. TRBV21-1 counts as a pseudogene. This CDR3 is 16 amino acids long. The CDR3 bases are TGTGCCAGCAGCAAAAGTACGACTAGCGGCACAGATACGCAGTATTTT. Translating it yields CASSKSTTSGTDTQYF.

The rearrangement links TRBV4-2 to TRBJ2-5, with 7 positions matching TRBD2. V shed 0 bases and J 4 bases; nucleotides not matched to a gene: 2. The length of the CDR3 is 14 residues. CDR1 is LGHNA, CDR2 YNFKEQ, per germline. The CDR3 region is CASSQEAGAETQYF. CDR3 coding DNA: TGTGCCAGCAGCCAAGAGGCGGGAGCAGAGACCCAGTACTTC.

The chain recombines TRBV3-1 (or the pseudogene TRBV3-2) with TRBJ1-2; D possibly corresponds to TRBD1 (6 bases). The CDR3 runs to 15 residues. Trimming pared 1 base from V and 5 bases from J, leaving 14 bases between. Germline V gives CDR1 LGHDT, CDR2 YNNKEL (reference sequence). The CDR3 DNA reads as TGTGCCAGCAGCCAAGCTGGCAGGGGAGGGTATGGCTACACCTTC. Protein sequence: CASSQAGRGGYGYTF.

This clone has a single count. The chain has TRBV4-1 and TRBJ1-1; the match to TRBD1 covers 7 bases. The CDR3 consists of 16 residues. Germline V gene data show CDR1 as MGHRA and CDR2 as YSYEKL. With V trimmed by 4 bases and J by 3 bases, 11 bases remained unmatched. CDR3 in DNA: TGCGCCAGCAGCCCCAGACAGGGATTAGGATACACTGAAGCTTTCTTT. It codes for CASSPRQGLGYTEAFF.

In this sample, this clone turned up a few times. The V and J genes are TRBV6-5 and TRBJ1-1, with 7 bases aligning to TRBD1. The CDR3 has 13 amino acids. Germline-derived CDR1 and CDR2 are MNHEY and SVGAGI. The V gene end was trimmed by 5 bases and the J gene end by 4 bases; junction bases not matched to a gene: 4. Here the CDR3 reads CASSKGQLTEAFF. The CDR3 nucleotides read TGTGCCAGCAGTAAGGGACAGCTCACTGAAGCTTTCTTT.

The chain is built from TRBV6-5 and TRBJ1-1; D possibly corresponds to TRBD1 (5 bases). The CDR3 runs to 15 residues. V was cut by 2 bases and J by 4 bases, with 14 bases left in between. Germline V gene lookup returns CDR1 MNHEY and CDR2 SVGAGI. CDR3 sequence reads: CASSYRSRATTEAFF. The CDR3 DNA is TGTGCCAGCAGTTACCGCTCCAGGGCCACCACTGAAGCTTTCTTT.

The chain employs TRBV24-1 and TRBJ2-3, with D possibly TRBD2 on 7 matching bases. Deletions cut 4 bases from V and 3 bases from J, with 16 bases between. CDR3 length: 16 residues. Germline-derived CDR1 and CDR2 are KGHDR and SFDVKD. The CDR3 protein is CATSDLGGRGTDTQYF. As DNA, the CDR3 is TGTGCCACCAGTGACCTCGGGGGGCGCGGGACAGATACGCAGTATTTT.

V and J are TRBV15 and TRBJ2-3; D is perhaps TRBD1 (5 bases). The CDR3 consists of 13 residues. The V gene's germline CDR1 is LNHNV and CDR2 YYDKDF (reference sequence). The V gene lost 0 bases and the J gene lost 10 bases, with 11 bases spanning the gap. The CDR3 is CATSRDLQGSQYF. The DNA of the CDR3 is TGTGCCACCAGCAGAGATCTCCAGGGTTCGCAGTATTTT. Drawing the rest from reference TRBV15 and TRBJ2-3, the complete variable domain is DAMVIQNPRYQVTQFGKPVTLSCSQTLNHNVMYWYQQKSSQAPKLLFHYYDKDFNNEADTPDNFQSRRPNTSFCFLDIRSPGLGDTAMYLCATSRDLQGSQYFGPGTRLTVL.

V gene TRBV4-2 combines with J gene TRBJ1-1, with TRBD1 matching over 10 bases. The CDR3 has 14 residues. CDR1 and CDR2 (germline): LGHNA, YNFKEQ. After removal of 4 bases from V and 5 bases from J, the junction contained 4 bases not matched to a gene. CDR3: CASSLRDRGTEAFF. CDR3 in DNA: TGTGCCAGCAGCCTAAGGGACAGGGGAACTGAAGCTTTCTTT.

This rearrangement joins TRBV6-2 or TRBV6-3 to TRBJ2-1; 8 nucleotides agree with TRBD1. Germline V gene data show CDR1 as MNHEY and CDR2 as SVGEGT. The V gene end was trimmed by 2 bases and the J gene end by 6 bases; junction bases not matched to a gene: 9. The CDR3 has 16 amino acids. The CDR3 DNA reads as TGTGCCAGCAGTTACAAGGGGACAGGAGGTGGCAATGAGCAGTTCTTC. It encodes CASSYKGTGGGNEQFF.